What follows are 21 T cell receptor beta chains derived from one specimen sequenced in a study of identifying expanded T cells in peripheral blood. Clones were read by immunoSEQ multiplex PCR, and TCRdb kept only the in-frame ones, dropping some. The profile shows about 90,000 clones, 80% to 90% of them singletons. Sequences were obtained from blood. All receptors come from a person between 18 and 75 years old in good health.

This clone was detected only a few times. This chain connects TRBV7-9 to TRBJ1-5; the D gene is possibly TRBD1 (5 bases). Germline V gives CDR1 SEHNR, CDR2 FQNEAQ (reference sequence). The ends were cut back, 0 bases at V and 1 base at J, with 16 bases in the middle. The CDR3 extends over 18 amino acids. The chain's CDR3 is CASSLAQSGTGSNQPQHF. For the CDR3, the DNA is TGTGCCAGCAGCTTAGCGCAGTCGGGGACGGGCAGCAATCAGCCCCAGCATTTT.

The genes are TRBV11-2 and TRBJ1-5; D not certain. The V and J ends lost 3 bases and 2 bases respectively, with 5 bases between them. Germline V gene lookup returns CDR1 SGHAT and CDR2 FQNNGV. The CDR3 extends over 13 amino acids. CDR3 sequence (DNA): TGTGCCAGCAGCTTGTCTGGCAATCAGCCCCAGCATTTT. It is translated as CASSLSGNQPQHF.

This rearrangement joins TRBV10-3 to TRBJ1-2; D remains unclear. CDR3 length equals 15 residues. Germline V CDR1 and CDR2: ENHRY, SYGVKD. Trimming shortened V by 10 bases and J by 5 bases, and 23 bases separated the two germline ends. The CDR3, as DNA: TGTGCCACCTCGAGCCTTGAAGCGGCAGTTTATGGCTACACCTTC. It encodes CATSSLEAAVYGYTF.

The chain couples TRBV5-5 to TRBJ2-3, with a weak D call TRBD1 (6 bases). Germline V gene data show CDR1 as SGHKS and CDR2 as YYEKEE (reference sequence). The CDR3 is 15 amino acids. V lost 4 bases to trimming and J lost 2 bases, with 14 bases between them. The CDR3 protein is CASSLDRSLTDTQYF. In DNA form, the CDR3 reads TGTGCCAGCAGCCTCGACAGGTCCCTCACAGATACGCAGTATTTT.

The V gene is TRBV4-1, the J gene TRBJ1-2, with TRBD1 as a possible D gene (5 bases). The germline gives CDR1 MGHRA, CDR2 YSYEKL. With 5 bases removed from V and 6 bases from J, the gap between germline ends came to 13 bases. This CDR3 is built from 13 residues. The CDR3 DNA sequence: TGCGCCAGCAGCAAGATAGGGGTTGATGGCTACACCTTC. Translating gives CASSKIGVDGYTF.

The chain joins TRBV7-2 to TRBJ1-2; D uncertain. From germline, CDR1 is SGHTA and CDR2 FQGNSA. The CDR3 runs 13 residues. V lost 5 bases and J lost 2, with 9 bases in between. The CDR3 reads CASSPHTNYGYTF. CDR3 DNA sequence: TGTGCCAGCAGCCCTCACACGAACTATGGCTACACCTTC.

The table lists this clone with a few counts. This sequence joins TRBV7-2 and TRBJ1-5; TRBD1 is a possible D gene (5 bases). The CDR3 sequence is 13 residues long. The germline CDR1 and CDR2 sequences are SGHTA and FQGNSA. V dropped 4 bases and J dropped 3 bases, with 7 bases sitting between them. The DNA for the CDR3 is TGTGCCAGCAGCTCGACAGACAATCAGCCCCAGCATTTT. It specifies CASSSTDNQPQHF. Full variable domain (outside the CDR3, taken from reference TRBV7-2 and TRBJ1-5): GAGVSQSPSNKVTEKGKDVELRCDPISGHTALYWYRQSLGQGLEFLIYFQGNSAPDKSGLPSDRFSAERTGGSVSTLTIQRTQQEDSAVYLCASSSTDNQPQHFGDGTRLSIL.

The chain uses TRBV19 and TRBJ1-6, with a tentative D call TRBD1 (5 bases). Trimming removed 6 bases at V and 7 bases at J, with 22 bases between. The germline CDR1 and CDR2 sequences are LNHDA and SQIVND (reference sequence). CDR3 size: 17 residues. CDR3 in DNA: TGTGCCAGTAGGGGGATAGAGAGACAGCTACTAAATTCACCCCTCCACTTT. Its protein is CASRGIERQLLNSPLHF.

This chain uses TRBV7-2 with TRBJ2-1; D may be TRBD2 (5 bases). Germline V lookup: CDR1 SGHTA, CDR2 FQGNSA. The CDR3 covers 16 residues. Trimming removed 1 base at V and 4 bases at J, with 14 bases between. CDR3 in amino acids: CASSLGAGRSYNEQFF. CDR3 DNA sequence: TGTGCCAGCAGCTTAGGTGCGGGCAGGTCTTACAATGAGCAGTTCTTC.

There are a few counts of this clone. The chain combines TRBV7-2 with TRBJ2-1, with D tentatively TRBD1 (5 bases). The germline CDR1 and CDR2 sequences are SGHTA and FQGNSA. This CDR3 is 15 amino acids long. With 1 base removed from V and 6 bases from J, the gap between germline ends came to 13 bases. DNA of the CDR3: TGTGCCAGCAGCTTAGTAGCAGGAAGGGGCAATGAGCAGTTCTTC. This encodes CASSLVAGRGNEQFF.

This clone was seen a handful of times. The rearrangement links TRBV2 to TRBJ1-1; D unresolved. V was cut by 6 bases and J by 6 bases, with 14 bases left in between. The CDR3 contains 13 residues. Germline V gene sequence: CDR1 SNHLY, CDR2 FYNNEI. For the CDR3, the DNA is TGTGCCAGCAGCCAGGAGAGCGGAGCTGAAGCTTTCTTT. Translating it yields CASSQESGAEAFF.

The chain carries TRBV5-1 and TRBJ2-1; D may be TRBD1 or TRBD2 (5 bases each). Trimming removed 6 bases from V and 6 bases from J, with 10 bases in between. This CDR3 comprises 12 residues. The germline gives CDR1 SGHRS, CDR2 YFSETQ. As DNA, the CDR3 is TGCGCCAGCACCCGGGGACCCAATGAGCAGTTCTTC. It translates to CASTRGPNEQFF.

The CDR3 region is CASSQALQEEYNEQFF. The CDR3 DNA reads as TGCGCCAGCAGCCAAGCTTTGCAGGAGGAATACAATGAGCAGTTCTTC. V is TRBV4-3 and J is TRBJ2-1; D may be TRBD2 (5 bases). The CDR3 extends over 16 amino acids. The V end lost 1 base, the J end lost 4 bases, and 14 bases lay between the germline ends. Germline assignment: CDR1 LGHNA and CDR2 YSLEER.

This chain joins TRBV5-1 and TRBJ2-4; 10 nucleotides agree with TRBD2. V lost 1 base, J lost 8 bases, and 12 bases stayed unmatched. The CDR3 runs 17 residues. CDR1 and CDR2 from the germline V gene are SGHRS and YFSETQ. As DNA, the CDR3 is TGCGCCAGCAGCTTGCTGTCTAGCGGGGGCCCAGCTCACATTCAGTACTTC. Translated: CASSLLSSGGPAHIQYF.

This chain uses TRBV18 with TRBJ1-4; TRBD1 might be the D (6 bases). V was shortened by 6 bases and J by 0 bases, with 23 bases between the two germline ends. CDR3 length equals 19 residues. The germline V gene has CDR1 KGHSH and CDR2 LQKENI. The CDR3 DNA reads as TGTGCCAGCTCCCCGCAGGGGAGGGCCGGCGAGGCAACTAATGAAAAACTGTTTTTT. It translates to CASSPQGRAGEATNEKLFF.

A single count supports this clone. V gene TRBV6-6 combines with J gene TRBJ2-6, with D uncertain. Trimming took 4 bases from V and 0 from J, leaving 7 bases between them. Looked up from germline, CDR1 is MNHNY and CDR2 is SVGAGI (reference sequence). This CDR3 is built from 15 residues. DNA of the CDR3: TGTGCCAGCAGTTCTCCAGTCTCTGGGGCCAACGTCCTGACTTTC. It encodes CASSSPVSGANVLTF.

The chain links TRBV25-1 to TRBJ2-7, with TRBD2 identical over 8 bases. There are 14 residues in the CDR3. Unmatched junction bases numbered 4, after V lost 2 bases and J lost 4 bases. The germline CDR1 and CDR2 sequences are MGHDK and SYGVNS. CDR3 in amino acids: CASSEGGGPYEQYF. In DNA form, the CDR3 reads TGTGCCAGCAGTGAAGGCGGGGGGCCGTACGAGCAGTACTTC.

The chain recombines TRBV4-3 with TRBJ2-1; 8 bases align to TRBD1. Germline assignment: CDR1 LGHNA and CDR2 YSLEER. This CDR3 comprises 16 residues. V shed 0 bases and J 3 bases; nucleotides not matched to a gene: 4. CDR3 amino acids: CASSQDWTGSYNEQFF. Written as DNA, the CDR3 is TGCGCCAGCAGCCAAGATTGGACAGGGAGCTACAATGAGCAGTTCTTC.

This clone was seen a single time. CDR3 amino acids: CASSGTGWGNTEAFF. The DNA of the CDR3 is TGTGCCAGCAGCGGGACAGGTTGGGGGAACACTGAAGCTTTCTTT. The chain couples TRBV5-6 to TRBJ1-1, with 8 bases fitting TRBD1. This CDR3 spans 15 amino acids. V was pared by 4 bases and J by 1 base, with 6 bases of the junction left unmatched. Germline V CDR1 and CDR2: SGHDT, YYEEEE.

This clone was seen a single time. The gene calls are TRBV29-1 and TRBJ2-1; possibly TRBD1 or TRBD2 for D (5 bases each). Germline lookup yields CDR1 SQVTM and CDR2 ANQGSEA. Deletions cut 0 bases from V and 5 bases from J, with 11 bases between. This CDR3 has 14 amino acids. CDR3 region: CSVEEARGHNEQFF. The DNA of the CDR3 is TGCAGCGTTGAAGAAGCGAGGGGTCACAATGAGCAGTTCTTC.

J is TRBJ2-1 and V is TRBV7-9; weak D call: TRBD2 (8 bases). Trimming removed 4 bases at V and 9 bases at J, with 19 bases between. This CDR3 is built from 15 residues. CDR1 is SEHNR, CDR2 FQNEAQ, per germline (reference sequence). The CDR3 region is CASSSGGLDSPEQFF. The CDR3 DNA reads as TGTGCCAGCAGCTCAGGGGGACTAGATTCGCCTGAGCAGTTCTTC.